Below are 10 T cell receptor beta chains sequenced from a single sample in a study of tumour-infiltrating T cells in Burkitt lymphoma. This table comes from immunoSEQ multiplex PCR, and its TCRdb copy is limited to in-frame clones, with some not included. The table shows around 1,500 clones, with 11% occurring only once. What was sequenced was tumor tissue. These receptors were obtained from a human donor with Burkitt lymphoma.

The chain has TRBV6-9 and TRBJ1-2, with no clear D. The germline CDR1 and CDR2 sequences are MNHGY and SVAAGI. Trimming removed 3 bases at V and 4 bases at J, with 12 bases between. The CDR3 is 14 residues long. Here the CDR3 reads CASSYDPGLYGYTF. DNA for the CDR3: TGTGCCAGCAGTTACGATCCGGGCCTCTATGGCTACACCTTC.

V is TRBV6-6 and J is TRBJ1-2, with 12 bases that match TRBD1. The V gene end was trimmed by 0 bases and the J gene end by 6 bases; junction bases not matched to a gene: 5. CDR3 length: 16 amino acids. The germline gives CDR1 MNHNY, CDR2 SVGAGI (reference sequence). The CDR3 nucleotides are TGTGCCAGCAGTTACTCGGCGGGACAGGGGGCAGATGGCTACACCTTC. It encodes CASSYSAGQGADGYTF.

The V and J genes are TRBV4-1 and TRBJ2-1, with no clear D. CDR1 is MGHRA, CDR2 YSYEKL, per germline. This CDR3 contains 16 residues. V gave up 5 bases and J gave up 1 base, with 15 bases separating them. In DNA, the CDR3 is TGCGCCAGCAGCTATTGGGCGTTGGGATCCTACAATGAGCAGTTCTTC. It yields the protein CASSYWALGSYNEQFF.

The V gene is TRBV29-1, the J gene TRBJ2-1, with unresolved D. Germline V gives CDR1 SQVTM, CDR2 ANQGSEA. The CDR3 has 18 amino acids. Trimming stripped 0 bases from V and 4 bases from J, with 22 bases between. This chain's CDR3 is CSVEDSVARLGLYNEQFF. CDR3 bases: TGCAGCGTTGAAGATTCTGTAGCCAGGCTAGGGTTATACAATGAGCAGTTCTTC.

By share, this clone counts as large. This chain uses TRBV2 with TRBJ1-2, with TRBD1 matching over 8 bases. The CDR3 is 14 amino acids. The trim removed 6 bases at V and 3 bases at J, leaving 6 bases unmatched. The germline CDR1 and CDR2 sequences are SNHLY and FYNNEI. The CDR3 loop is CASSRDRSDYGYTF. CDR3 DNA sequence: TGTGCCAGCAGCCGGGACAGGAGTGACTATGGCTACACCTTC.

There are a few counts of this clone. The rearrangement joins TRBV7-9 to TRBJ1-1, with a possible D match to TRBD1 (5 bases). This CDR3 has 15 residues. V lost 5 bases and J 1 base, leaving 14 bases between the germline ends. Germline lookup yields CDR1 SEHNR and CDR2 FQNEAQ (reference sequence). The chain's CDR3 is CASSAFGASNTEAFF. In DNA form, the CDR3 reads TGTGCCAGCAGCGCCTTCGGGGCTTCGAACACTGAAGCTTTCTTT.

This rearrangement joins TRBV29-1 to TRBJ2-7; D is possibly TRBD2 (6 bases). V was pared by 1 base and J by 3 bases, with 16 bases between. Germline V gene sequence: CDR1 SQVTM, CDR2 ANQGSEA. The CDR3 consists of 15 residues. The CDR3 loop reads CSVEATSGGYYEQYF. The DNA of the CDR3 is TGCAGCGTTGAAGCCACTTCCGGGGGTTACTACGAGCAGTACTTC.

The genes are TRBV14 and TRBJ2-7; D is perhaps TRBD2 (5 bases). Germline V CDR1 and CDR2: SGHDN, FVKESK. The V gene lost 1 base and the J gene lost 5 bases, with 15 bases spanning the gap. This CDR3 spans 15 amino acids. In DNA form, the CDR3 reads TGTGCCAGCAGCCAAGGTCCGGGGAACTTCCACGAGCAGTACTTC. As protein: CASSQGPGNFHEQYF.

This clone was seen a few times. This sequence joins TRBV6-5 and TRBJ2-7; TRBD1 matches at 11 bases. The V gene end was trimmed by 4 bases and the J gene end by 6 bases; junction bases not matched to a gene: 2. CDR1 and CDR2 from the germline V gene are MNHEY and SVGAGI. The CDR3 runs 13 residues. CDR3 in amino acids: CASSWTGGGEQYF. As DNA, the CDR3 is TGTGCCAGCAGTTGGACAGGGGGCGGCGAGCAGTACTTC.

The V and J genes are TRBV9 and TRBJ1-2; D unresolved. The CDR3 extends over 13 amino acids. Trimming shortened V by 3 bases and J by 4 bases, and 10 bases separated the two germline ends. Germline V gives CDR1 SGDLS, CDR2 YYNGEE. The CDR3 here is CASSGEQAYGYTF. The CDR3 DNA reads TGTGCCAGCAGCGGGGAGCAGGCCTATGGCTACACCTTC.